The 23 T cell receptor beta chains below all came from one sample that was sequenced in a study of T cells in Graves' hyperthyroidism and ophthalmopathy (dated by TCRdb to between 2019 and 2020). The library was built by means of multiplex PCR. Reads for this sample came from an Illumina HiSeq 2000. The TCR beta CDR3 regions were amplified from RNA transcripts. A first-round RT-PCR of the TCR CDR3 used the HTBI primer set with the Qiagen OneStep RT-PCR kit. TCRdb trimmed the raw reads at Q25, called clones with MiXCR and kept productive beta chains. One record per CDR3 amino acid sequence lists the most common genes and DNA. The sample table holds fewer than 600,000 distinct CDR3 sequences, of which about 15% were seen once. The ten largest clones take up around 17% of the sample. Sequencing used blood. The receptors come from a woman aged 18-30 years with Graves' hyperthyroidism.

Many counts were recorded for this clonotype. The chain links TRBV5-1 to TRBJ1-1; 12 bases map to TRBD1. CDR1 is SGHRS and CDR2 is YFSETQ in the germline V gene. J lost 6 bases, V lost 0 bases, and 3 bases had no gene match. The CDR3 runs 15 residues. The CDR3 region has the DNA TGCGCCAGCAGCTTGGATCGGGACAGGGGGCCTGAAGCTTTCTTT. Translation gives CASSLDRDRGPEAFF.

This clonotype showed up many times. The chain is built from TRBV10-3 and TRBJ2-5, with 9 bases matching TRBD1. The CDR3 runs 14 residues. The ends lost 8 bases at V and 4 bases at J; junction bases unmatched: 8. From germline, CDR1 is ENHRY and CDR2 SYGVKD. DNA of the CDR3: TGTGCCATCCATTCGGGACAGGGATCAGAGACCCAGTACTTC. It is translated as CAIHSGQGSETQYF.

This clonotype has at least ten counts. This sequence joins TRBV7-8 and TRBJ2-2; D is unclear. The CDR3 has 16 residues. V lost 4 bases and J lost 6, with 18 bases in between. CDR1 and CDR2 (germline): SGHVS, FQNEAQ. The CDR3 region has the DNA TGTGCCAGCAGCTCCAGCCGGGTCCGGCCGTCCGGGGAGCTGTTTTTT. Protein product: CASSSSRVRPSGELFF.

This clonotype was found many times. The V and J genes are TRBV27 and TRBJ2-2; 12 bases fit TRBD2. After removal of 7 bases from V and 3 bases from J, the junction contained 15 bases not matched to a gene. From germline, CDR1 is MNHEY and CDR2 SMNVEV (reference sequence). This CDR3 contains 19 residues. The chain's CDR3 is CASTQKTTSGRVYTGELFF. The CDR3 bases are TGTGCCAGCACTCAGAAGACGACTAGCGGGAGAGTGTACACCGGGGAGCTGTTTTTT.

This clonotype was counted at least ten times. J is TRBJ1-2 and V is TRBV10-3, with TRBD1 identical over 7 bases. The germline V gene encodes CDR1 ENHRY and CDR2 SYGVKD. There are 13 residues in the CDR3. After removal of 11 bases from V and 5 bases from J, the junction contained 11 bases not matched to a gene. The CDR3 loop is CAVLRDSSYGYTF. The CDR3 nucleotides read TGTGCCGTGCTCCGGGACAGTTCTTATGGCTACACCTTC.

This clonotype came up many times. J is TRBJ1-2 and V is TRBV28; unclear D gene. The CDR3 sequence is 14 residues long. The ends were cut back, 3 bases at V and 4 bases at J, with 12 bases in the middle. CDR1 is MDHEN and CDR2 is SYDVKM in the germline V gene. CDR3 coding DNA: TGTGCCAGCAGTTTCCGGGAGGTGATCTATGGCTACACCTTC. Protein product: CASSFREVIYGYTF.

CDR3 in DNA: TGTGCCAGTAATGGGGAGCGGGGCTACACCTTC. Encoded protein: CASNGERGYTF. The chain links TRBV19 to TRBJ1-2; D not resolved. Germline CDR1 is LNHDA and CDR2 is SQIVND (reference sequence). This CDR3 region has 11 residues. V lost 7 bases to trimming and J lost 8 bases, with 11 bases between them. Complete variable domain (other parts from reference TRBV19 and TRBJ1-2): DGGITQSPKYLFRKEGQNVTLSCEQNLNHDAMYWYRQDPGQGLRLIYYSQIVNDFQKGDIAEGYSVSREKKESFPLTVTSAQKNPTAFYLCASNGERGYTFGSGTRLTVV.

The sample holds a few counts of this clonotype. V and J are TRBV24-1 and TRBJ2-3, with D maybe TRBD2 (6 bases). Germline CDR1 and CDR2: KGHDR and SFDVKD. V was trimmed by 2 bases and J by 4 bases, leaving 15 bases between them. This CDR3 comprises 16 residues. CDR3 nucleotides: TGTGCCACCAGTGATTCCACGGCGGAGGGCCCAGATACGCAGTATTTT. As protein: CATSDSTAEGPDTQYF.

Only a few counts were recorded for this clonotype. The rearrangement links TRBV14 to TRBJ2-5; D remains ambiguous. CDR3 length: 12 amino acids. Trimming pared 2 bases from V and 4 bases from J, leaving 5 bases between. The V gene's germline CDR1 is SGHDN and CDR2 FVKESK. In DNA, the CDR3 is TGTGCCAGCAGCCAATTGGTAGAGACCCAGTACTTC. Protein: CASSQLVETQYF.

This clonotype has a count of ten or more. The chain joins TRBV7-9 to TRBJ1-1; D perhaps matches TRBD1 (5 bases). This CDR3 region has 16 residues. Germline assignment: CDR1 SEHNR and CDR2 FQNEAQ (reference sequence). Trimming stripped 0 bases from V and 2 bases from J, with 13 bases between. This chain's CDR3 is CASSLAGGGFNTEAFF. As DNA, the CDR3 is TGTGCCAGCAGCTTAGCGGGGGGAGGATTCAACACTGAAGCTTTCTTT.

In this sample, this clonotype turned up a few times. The chain carries TRBV19 and TRBJ1-5; perhaps TRBD1 as D (6 bases). Trimming left V 1 base short and J 7 bases short, with 11 bases between. CDR3 length: 14 residues. Germline V CDR1 and CDR2: LNHDA, SQIVND (reference sequence). The CDR3 spells CASSIAGGGQPQHF. As DNA, the CDR3 is TGTGCCAGTAGTATAGCTGGGGGCGGGCAGCCCCAGCATTTT.

This clonotype was found many times. The V gene is TRBV28, the J gene TRBJ1-1, with D hard to call. V was pared by 1 base and J by 8 bases, with 20 bases between. Germline V lookup: CDR1 MDHEN, CDR2 SYDVKM. The CDR3 spans 16 residues. CDR3 sequence: CASSLFDPRVRAEAFF. The CDR3 DNA sequence: TGTGCCAGCAGTTTATTCGATCCCCGGGTAAGGGCGGAAGCTTTCTTT.

The table lists this clonotype with many counts. The chain carries TRBV30 and TRBJ2-1; D call uncertain. V was pared by 2 bases and J by 0 bases, with 11 bases between. The CDR3 covers 15 residues. Germline lookup yields CDR1 GTSNPN and CDR2 SVGIG (reference sequence). CDR3 sequence: CAWSKGRLSYNEQFF. CDR3 bases: TGTGCCTGGAGTAAGGGCCGGCTCTCCTACAATGAGCAGTTCTTC.

This chain joins TRBV20-1 and TRBJ2-5; D gene unclear. Germline V gene lookup returns CDR1 DFQATT and CDR2 SNEGSKA (reference sequence). The CDR3 extends over 12 amino acids. Trimming removed 3 bases at V and 2 bases at J, with 7 bases between. The CDR3 sequence is CSARRSQETQYF. The CDR3 DNA reads TGCAGTGCTAGGCGCTCGCAAGAGACCCAGTACTTC.

The chain has TRBV11-2 and TRBJ2-7; the match to TRBD2 covers 14 bases. The CDR3 sequence is 15 residues long. Germline lookup yields CDR1 SGHAT and CDR2 FQNNGV. The CDR3 loop is CASSRGTSGSYEQYV. The CDR3 DNA is TGCGCCAGCAGCCGCGGGACTAGCGGGAGCTACGAGCAGTACGTC.

Turning to this clonotype: This could be a read error, since a much larger clone is one nucleotide away. The V call is TRBV24-1, the J call TRBJ1-1; 7 bases are a match to TRBD1. Per germline, CDR1 KGHDR and CDR2 SFDVKD. The CDR3 runs 15 residues. Trimming removed 4 bases from V and 1 base from J; junction bases left unmatched: 5. The CDR3 protein is CATSEPGQRNTEAFF. The CDR3 DNA sequence: TGTGCCACCAGTGAGCCGGGACAGAGGAACACTGAAGCTTTCTTT.

This clonotype was observed at least ten times. This rearrangement joins TRBV19 to TRBJ2-7; 10 bases map to TRBD2. This CDR3 has 15 amino acids. Germline V gene sequence: CDR1 LNHDA, CDR2 SQIVND (reference sequence). V gave up 4 bases and J gave up 3 bases; unmatched junction bases: 6. CDR3 DNA: TGTGCCAGTAGTACGATCGGGACTAGCGTCTACGAGCAGTACTTC. Protein sequence: CASSTIGTSVYEQYF.

At least ten counts were recorded for this clonotype. The chain couples TRBV12-3 or TRBV12-4 to TRBJ1-1, with TRBD1 as a possible D gene (5 bases). The CDR3 loop spans 13 amino acids. V was trimmed by 5 bases and J by 4 bases, leaving 11 bases between them. The CDR3, as DNA: TGTGCCAGCAGTCTCAGGGCGACCACTGAAGCTTTCTTT. This translates into CASSLRATTEAFF.

This clonotype was seen repeatedly, ten times or more. The V gene is TRBV27, the J gene TRBJ1-2; 10 nucleotides line up with TRBD1. CDR1 is MNHEY and CDR2 is SMNVEV in the germline V gene (reference sequence). V was clipped by 6 bases and J by 4 bases; unmatched bases: 8. This CDR3 is built from 15 residues. The DNA for the CDR3 is TGTGCCAGCAGCCTCAGACAGGGGGCGGCCTATGGCTACACCTTC. It specifies CASSLRQGAAYGYTF.

This clonotype has ten or more counts. The CDR3 bases are TGTGCCAGCAGCTTGGACAGGTGGGGAGGAGAGACCCAGTACTTC. Its translation is CASSLDRWGGETQYF. The chain employs TRBV5-6 and TRBJ2-5; possible D gene TRBD2, 6 bases. Trimming took 0 bases from V and 4 from J, leaving 13 bases between them. Germline values: CDR1 SGHDT, CDR2 YYEEEE. The CDR3 spans 15 residues.

V gene TRBV14 combines with J gene TRBJ1-2; D gene ambiguous. Germline CDR1 SGHDN, CDR2 FVKESK. The CDR3 extends over 11 amino acids. Trimming removed 0 bases from V and 9 bases from J, with 5 bases in between. For the CDR3, the DNA is TGTGCCAGCAGCCAAGAGAACAGCTACACCTTC. Its protein is CASSQENSYTF.

At least ten counts were recorded for this clonotype. The J gene is TRBJ2-7, the V gene TRBV15; D might be TRBD2 (5 bases). CDR1 is LNHNV, CDR2 YYDKDF, per germline (reference sequence). V lost 0 bases to trimming and J lost 1 base, with 10 bases between them. The CDR3 is made up of 15 amino acids. The CDR3: CATSREGLNSYEQYF. For the CDR3, the DNA is TGTGCCACCAGCAGAGAAGGACTCAATTCCTACGAGCAGTACTTC. The full variable domain, its missing parts supplied by reference TRBV15 and TRBJ2-7, is DAMVIQNPRYQVTQFGKPVTLSCSQTLNHNVMYWYQQKSSQAPKLLFHYYDKDFNNEADTPDNFQSRRPNTSFCFLDIRSPGLGDTAMYLCATSREGLNSYEQYFGPGTRLTVT.

This clonotype was counted only a few times. This chain joins TRBV6-1 and TRBJ1-5, with D unresolved. Germline lookup yields CDR1 MNHNS and CDR2 SASEGT. The V gene lost 2 bases and the J gene lost 0 bases, with 8 bases spanning the gap. This CDR3 spans 15 amino acids. The CDR3 DNA follows: TGTGCCAGCAGTGAACAAACGGCTAGCAATCAGCCCCAGCATTTT. This codes for CASSEQTASNQPQHF.